These 30 T cell receptor beta chains came from one sample sequenced in a study of blood T cell repertoires in COVID-19. TCRdb keeps only in-frame clones here, not all; method: immunoSEQ multiplex PCR. The repertoire holds 250,000 to 350,000 clones, with 75% to 90% as singletons. Material for sequencing was peripheral blood. Receptors were obtained from a man aged 25 to 40 with acute or convalescent COVID-19.

The genes are TRBV6-4 and TRBJ1-2; D is unclear. CDR1 MRHNA and CDR2 SNTAGT come from the germline V gene. Trimming removed 0 bases at V and 7 bases at J, with 12 bases between. The CDR3 totals 14 residues. The CDR3 is CASSDSYGETGYTF. The DNA of the CDR3 is TGTGCCAGCAGTGACTCGTACGGAGAAACTGGCTACACCTTC.

The chain recombines TRBV6-1 with TRBJ2-4; perhaps TRBD1 as D (5 bases). The V and J ends lost 1 base and 0 bases respectively, with 7 bases between them. CDR1 is MNHNS, CDR2 SASEGT, per germline. The CDR3 runs to 15 residues. The CDR3 DNA sequence: TGTGCCAGCAGTGAAGTGGGGCGAGCCAAAAACATTCAGTACTTC. As protein: CASSEVGRAKNIQYF.

The rearrangement links TRBV19 to TRBJ2-7; 9 nucleotides align to TRBD2. The germline V gene encodes CDR1 LNHDA and CDR2 SQIVND (reference sequence). The CDR3 covers 15 residues. Unmatched junction bases numbered 8, after V lost 4 bases and J lost 4 bases. CDR3 nucleotides: TGTGCCAGTAGTACTTCGACTAGCGGTAATTACGAGCAGTACTTC. Its translation: CASSTSTSGNYEQYF.

This chain connects TRBV19 to TRBJ2-6; TRBD1 agrees at 7 bases. Germline CDR1 reads LNHDA; CDR2 reads SQIVND (reference sequence). The CDR3 spans 17 residues. The trim removed 8 bases at V and 2 bases at J, leaving 12 bases unmatched. CDR3: CASLPRQGLTGANVLTF. Here the CDR3 DNA reads TGTGCCAGTCTTCCACGACAGGGTTTGACTGGGGCCAACGTCCTGACTTTC. The whole variable domain, filled in from reference TRBV19 and TRBJ2-6, reads DGGITQSPKYLFRKEGQNVTLSCEQNLNHDAMYWYRQDPGQGLRLIYYSQIVNDFQKGDIAEGYSVSREKKESFPLTVTSAQKNPTAFYLCASLPRQGLTGANVLTFGAGSRLTVL.

This clone was counted once. The chain recombines TRBV24-1 with TRBJ2-2; 9 nucleotides line up with TRBD1. This CDR3 is 21 amino acids long. V trimming: 6 bases; J trimming: 1 base; junction bases outside the gene matches: 20. The germline gives CDR1 KGHDR, CDR2 SFDVKD. In DNA form, the CDR3 reads TGTGCCACCAGTCCTAGCCGGGACAGGGCCCATTTTGATTGGAACACCGGGGAGCTGTTTTTT. Its translation is CATSPSRDRAHFDWNTGELFF.

The chain employs TRBV19 and TRBJ1-2, with 7 bases fitting TRBD1. Germline loops: CDR1 LNHDA, CDR2 SQIVND (reference sequence). The length of the CDR3 is 14 residues. V lost 3 bases to trimming and J lost 7 bases; unmatched junction nucleotides: 8. The CDR3 sequence is CASSIEGAYGGYTF. In nucleotides, the CDR3 is TGTGCCAGTAGTATCGAGGGGGCGTATGGTGGCTACACCTTC.

This chain links TRBV28 with TRBJ2-2; possible D gene TRBD2, 8 bases. The CDR3 runs 17 residues. Germline V lookup: CDR1 MDHEN, CDR2 SYDVKM. V was trimmed by 3 bases and J by 0 bases, leaving 14 bases between them. The CDR3 bases are TGTGCCAGCAGTTTTCTTAGCGGGACAGCGAACACCGGGGAGCTGTTTTTT. Translating gives CASSFLSGTANTGELFF. The full variable domain, in which reference TRBV28 and TRBJ2-2 provide the parts outside the CDR3, is DVKVTQSSRYLVKRTGEKVFLECVQDMDHENMFWYRQDPGLGLRLIYFSYDVKMKEKGDIPEGYSVSREKKERFSLILESASTNQTSMYLCASSFLSGTANTGELFFGEGSRLTVL.

Here the CDR3 reads CASSSGGQPQHF. The CDR3 nucleotides are TGTGCCAGCAGCTCCGGAGGTCAGCCCCAGCATTTT. The chain recombines TRBV11-2 with TRBJ1-5, with D hard to call. CDR1 and CDR2 (germline): SGHAT, FQNNGV. There are 12 residues in the CDR3. Trimming took 4 bases from V and 6 from J, leaving 7 bases between them.

The rearrangement joins TRBV15 to TRBJ2-7; possible D gene TRBD1, 6 bases. Per the germline V gene, CDR1 is LNHNV and CDR2 is YYDKDF (reference sequence). The CDR3 totals 14 residues. V lost 5 bases, J lost 2 bases, and 13 bases lay in between. The CDR3 coding sequence is TGTGCCACCAGCCGACCGGGACACACCTACGAGCAGTACTTC. It encodes CATSRPGHTYEQYF.

The chain recombines TRBV15 with TRBJ2-2; no clear D gene. The CDR3 is 15 amino acids. Germline V gives CDR1 LNHNV, CDR2 YYDKDF (reference sequence). Trimming took 0 bases from V and 5 from J, leaving 10 bases between them. The CDR3: CATSRDRLLTGELFF. The CDR3 DNA reads as TGTGCCACCAGCAGAGACCGACTGCTTACCGGGGAGCTGTTTTTT.

This clone was observed a single time. The V and J genes are TRBV20-1 and TRBJ2-1; D gene uncertain. The V end was cut by 3 bases, the J end by 12 bases, with 15 bases between. The CDR3 is 12 amino acids. The germline V gene has CDR1 DFQATT and CDR2 SNEGSKA (reference sequence). The CDR3 bases are TGCAGTGCTAGTACGGTGCGGCAAGGGCAGTTCTTC. Translating it yields CSASTVRQGQFF.

This clone appeared once. The rearrangement links TRBV30 to TRBJ1-3, with 7 bases that match TRBD1. CDR1 GTSNPN and CDR2 SVGIG come from the germline V gene (reference sequence). This CDR3 is built from 16 residues. Trimming removed 4 bases from V and 0 bases from J; junction bases left unmatched: 9. The CDR3 loop reads CAWNARGGLSGNTIYF. The CDR3 region has the DNA TGTGCCTGGAATGCTAGAGGGGGCCTCTCTGGAAACACCATATATTTT.

This clone was picked up one time. J is TRBJ2-7 and V is TRBV15; a possible D gene is TRBD1 (6 bases). CDR1 and CDR2 from the germline V gene are LNHNV and YYDKDF (reference sequence). The CDR3 loop spans 13 amino acids. The V end lost 1 base, the J end lost 3 bases, and 7 bases lay between the germline ends. The CDR3 spells CATSRADSYEQYF. The DNA for the CDR3 is TGTGCCACCAGCAGAGCGGACAGCTACGAGCAGTACTTC. The full variable domain, completed using reference TRBV15 and TRBJ2-7, is DAMVIQNPRYQVTQFGKPVTLSCSQTLNHNVMYWYQQKSSQAPKLLFHYYDKDFNNEADTPDNFQSRRPNTSFCFLDIRSPGLGDTAMYLCATSRADSYEQYFGPGTRLTVT.

The J gene is TRBJ2-5, the V gene TRBV4-1; TRBD1 might be the D (5 bases). The ends were cut back, 1 base at V and 2 bases at J, with 8 bases in the middle. This CDR3 comprises 14 residues. Germline values: CDR1 MGHRA, CDR2 YSYEKL. CDR3 sequence (DNA): TGCGCCAGCAGCCAAGGGACACGGCAAGAGACCCAGTACTTC. Its translation is CASSQGTRQETQYF.

The rearrangement uses TRBV28 and TRBJ2-7; D call uncertain. CDR3 length: 15 amino acids. Trimming removed 3 bases at V and 2 bases at J, with 14 bases between. The germline CDR1 and CDR2 sequences are MDHEN and SYDVKM. This chain's CDR3 is CASSFYPGGTYEQYF. The CDR3 nucleotides are TGTGCCAGCAGTTTTTATCCGGGTGGAACCTACGAGCAGTACTTC.

The chain combines TRBV5-5 with TRBJ2-1, with D possibly TRBD1 on 6 matching bases. The length of the CDR3 is 15 residues. Trimming took 5 bases from V and 7 from J, leaving 19 bases between them. From germline, CDR1 is SGHKS and CDR2 YYEKEE (reference sequence). The CDR3 region has the DNA TGTGCCAGCAGTTATGACAGGAGCCGAAGTAATGAGCAGTTCTTC. Residues: CASSYDRSRSNEQFF.

This chain uses TRBV10-2 with TRBJ1-4; D is uncertain. CDR3 size: 15 residues. Germline assignment: CDR1 WSHSY and CDR2 SAAADI. The V and J ends lost 3 bases and 8 bases respectively, with 16 bases between them. CDR3 coding DNA: TGCGCCAGCAGTGACCACTCCGGGATATTCGAAAAACTGTTTTTT. Translated: CASSDHSGIFEKLFF.

Of note for this clone: At the DNA level, this CDR3 is encoded by other sequences in the same sample as well. The rearrangement joins TRBV28 to TRBJ1-1; D perhaps matches TRBD1 (5 bases). Germline V gene lookup returns CDR1 MDHEN and CDR2 SYDVKM. V lost 8 bases and J lost 1, with 5 bases in between. The CDR3 consists of 11 residues. In DNA, the CDR3 is TGTGCCAGCGGACAGAACACTGAAGCTTTCTTT. Residues: CASGQNTEAFF.

The CDR3 DNA sequence: TGTGCCAGCTCACCTGCAGGGGGTGGTGAGCAGTTCTTC. Translation: CASSPAGGGEQFF. This chain uses TRBV18 with TRBJ2-1; 7 nucleotides align to TRBD1. J gave up 9 bases and V 3 bases, and 5 bases lay outside the gene matches. Germline values: CDR1 KGHSH, CDR2 LQKENI. CDR3 length equals 13 residues.

CDR3 DNA sequence: TGTGCCAGCCTGGTGAGCCCCACAACTAATGAAAAACTGTTTTTT. It specifies CASLVSPTTNEKLFF. The chain has TRBV5-6 and TRBJ1-4, with unresolved D. V was pared by 7 bases and J by 0 bases, with 13 bases between. The CDR3 totals 15 residues. Germline V gives CDR1 SGHDT, CDR2 YYEEEE.

A few counts support this clone. The chain employs TRBV14 and TRBJ1-1, with a tentative D call TRBD1 (6 bases). This CDR3 is 19 amino acids long. The germline V gene encodes CDR1 SGHDN and CDR2 FVKESK. Trimming cost V 2 bases and J 1 base, with 23 bases left between them. CDR3 amino acids: CASSQRTPLNRARNTEAFF. CDR3 nucleotide sequence: TGTGCCAGCAGCCAAAGAACCCCCCTGAACAGGGCGAGGAACACTGAAGCTTTCTTT.

CDR3 sequence: CATSSSGSEQFF. The CDR3 DNA reads as TGTGCCACCAGCTCTAGTGGGAGTGAGCAGTTCTTC. The chain has TRBV15 and TRBJ2-1, with a weak D call TRBD2 (5 bases). CDR3 length equals 12 residues. Germline V gene lookup returns CDR1 LNHNV and CDR2 YYDKDF (reference sequence). V was cut by 5 bases and J by 9 bases, with 11 bases left in between.

The V and J genes are TRBV5-5 and TRBJ2-1, with 8 bases fitting TRBD1. The CDR3 contains 15 residues. Germline V gene data show CDR1 as SGHKS and CDR2 as YYEKEE (reference sequence). With V trimmed by 1 base and J by 9 bases, 9 bases remained unmatched. CDR3 loop: CASSLFTGGYSEQFF. As DNA, the CDR3 is TGTGCCAGCAGCTTGTTCACAGGGGGTTATTCTGAGCAGTTCTTC. Looking up the rest from reference TRBV5-5 and TRBJ2-1 gives the full variable domain: DAGVTQSPTHLIKTRGQQVTLRCSPISGHKSVSWYQQVLGQGPQFIFQYYEKEERGRGNFPDRFSARQFPNYSSELNVNALLLGDSALYLCASSLFTGGYSEQFFGPGTRLTVL.

J is TRBJ2-6 and V is TRBV4-1; D not resolved. The length of the CDR3 is 16 residues. V was trimmed by 0 bases and J by 3 bases, leaving 9 bases between them. From germline, CDR1 is MGHRA and CDR2 YSYEKL. As DNA, the CDR3 is TGCGCCAGCAGCCAAGACTATTTGTATGGGGCCAACGTCCTGACTTTC. Translation gives CASSQDYLYGANVLTF.

The V call is TRBV30, the J call TRBJ1-3; a possible D gene is TRBD1 (6 bases). The ends were cut back, 6 bases at V and 0 bases at J, with 15 bases in the middle. CDR1 and CDR2 (germline): GTSNPN, SVGIG (reference sequence). This CDR3 comprises 15 residues. DNA for the CDR3: TGTGCCTGCACAACTCAGGGGATCTCTGGAAACACCATATATTTT. Translation gives CACTTQGISGNTIYF. Supplemented by reference TRBV30 and TRBJ1-3, the full variable domain reads SQTIHQWPATLVQPVGSPLSLECTVEGTSNPNLYWYRQAAGRGLQLLFYSVGIGQISSEVPQNLSASRPQDRQFILSSKKLLLSDSGFYLCACTTQGISGNTIYFGEGSWLTVV.

This clone occurred once. The chain employs TRBV2 and TRBJ1-6, with 9 bases lining up with TRBD1. J was trimmed by 9 bases and V by 6 bases; bases with no gene match: 9. There are 15 residues in the CDR3. Germline V gives CDR1 SNHLY, CDR2 FYNNEI. This CDR3 is CASSEQGARGSPLHF. The CDR3 nucleotides read TGTGCCAGCAGCGAACAGGGGGCGCGTGGTTCACCCCTCCACTTT.

The chain has TRBV2 and TRBJ2-3, with 9 nucleotides matching TRBD2. The V gene end was trimmed by 7 bases and the J gene end by 2 bases; junction bases not matched to a gene: 4. Germline CDR1 reads SNHLY; CDR2 reads FYNNEI. This CDR3 has 14 amino acids. The DNA for the CDR3 is TGTGCCAGCAATGCGGGGGGGCCCACAGATACGCAGTATTTT. Translating gives CASNAGGPTDTQYF.

This chain joins TRBV7-2 and TRBJ1-4, with a possible D match to TRBD1 (5 bases). The V end lost 4 bases, the J end lost 5 bases, and 11 bases lay between the germline ends. Germline lookup yields CDR1 SGHTA and CDR2 FQGNSA. The CDR3 covers 14 residues. Here the CDR3 reads CASSSAGSNEKLFF. The CDR3 nucleotides read TGTGCCAGCAGCTCGGCAGGGTCCAATGAAAAACTGTTTTTT.

The chain uses TRBV7-9 and TRBJ1-5, with 8 bases fitting TRBD1. Germline CDR1 is SEHNR and CDR2 is FQNEAQ (reference sequence). V was pared by 3 bases and J by 0 bases, with 7 bases of the junction left unmatched. The CDR3 runs 17 residues. CDR3 sequence: CASSFGTGAYSNQPQHF. The CDR3 nucleotides read TGTGCCAGCAGCTTTGGGACAGGAGCTTATAGCAATCAGCCCCAGCATTTT.

The CDR3 loop reads CAISVVAPGLSGEAFF. CDR3 nucleotide sequence: TGTGCCATCAGTGTAGTCGCCCCGGGTTTGTCGGGTGAAGCTTTCTTT. The V gene is TRBV10-3, the J gene TRBJ1-1, with D uncertain. From germline, CDR1 is ENHRY and CDR2 SYGVKD. The V gene lost 4 bases and the J gene lost 7 bases, with 22 bases spanning the gap. CDR3 length equals 16 residues.